These T cell receptor beta chains were read from a single sample in a study of blood T cell repertoires in COVID-19. Repertoires were generated with immunoSEQ multiplex PCR, while TCRdb's copy carries only in-frame clones and drops some. The table has over 100,000 clones, around 84% seen once. The material sequenced was peripheral blood. These receptors were collected from a man aged 55 to 70 with acute or convalescent COVID-19. CDR3s include the opening cysteine and the closing phenylalanine or tryptophan. The D gene is left open where the match is weak. Size is stated for part of the rows, as once, few or many counts, or as a class when the clone is expanded.

TRBV7-9,.,TRBJ2-1,.,14,TGTGCCAGCAGCTCACCCCTACCCGGCAATGAGCAGTTCTTC,CASSSPLPGNEQFF
TRBV9,.,TRBJ2-3,.,19,TGTGCCAGCAGCGTAGAATTATGGGGAGGCCCTGAATCCACAGATACGCAGTATTTT,CASSVELWGGPESTDTQYF
TRBV6-5,.,TRBJ1-1,once,14,TGTGCCAGCAGTTACGACAGGATCAACACTGAAGCTTTCTTT,CASSYDRINTEAFF
TRBV9,.,TRBJ2-2,.,17,TGTGCCAGCAGCCCCGGGGGGCGGGGACCGAACACCGGGGAGCTGTTTTTT,CASSPGGRGPNTGELFF
TRBV5-4,.,TRBJ2-5,.,13,TGTGCCAGCAGCTTGTACAGCCAAGAGACCCAGTACTTC,CASSLYSQETQYF
TRBV29-1,TRBD1,TRBJ1-4,.,12,TGCAGCGTCGGAGGGACAGCTGAAAAACTGTTTTTT,CSVGGTAEKLFF
TRBV4-1,.,TRBJ1-5,.,17,TGCGCCAGCAGCCAAGATGGGGGCAGGCCCCCAGAGCAGCCCCAGCATTTT,CASSQDGGRPPEQPQHF
TRBV27,TRBD1,TRBJ2-1,.,13,TGTGCCAGGGGACAGGACCCGTACAATGAGCAGTTCTTC,CARGQDPYNEQFF
TRBV11-2,.,TRBJ2-1,.,14,TGTGCCAGCAGCTTAGTGCGGGATCGGTCTGAGCAGTTCTTC,CASSLVRDRSEQFF
TRBV7-9,.,TRBJ1-5,.,13,TGTGCCAGCTCCCTAGGAACCAATCAGCCCCAGCATTTT,CASSLGTNQPQHF